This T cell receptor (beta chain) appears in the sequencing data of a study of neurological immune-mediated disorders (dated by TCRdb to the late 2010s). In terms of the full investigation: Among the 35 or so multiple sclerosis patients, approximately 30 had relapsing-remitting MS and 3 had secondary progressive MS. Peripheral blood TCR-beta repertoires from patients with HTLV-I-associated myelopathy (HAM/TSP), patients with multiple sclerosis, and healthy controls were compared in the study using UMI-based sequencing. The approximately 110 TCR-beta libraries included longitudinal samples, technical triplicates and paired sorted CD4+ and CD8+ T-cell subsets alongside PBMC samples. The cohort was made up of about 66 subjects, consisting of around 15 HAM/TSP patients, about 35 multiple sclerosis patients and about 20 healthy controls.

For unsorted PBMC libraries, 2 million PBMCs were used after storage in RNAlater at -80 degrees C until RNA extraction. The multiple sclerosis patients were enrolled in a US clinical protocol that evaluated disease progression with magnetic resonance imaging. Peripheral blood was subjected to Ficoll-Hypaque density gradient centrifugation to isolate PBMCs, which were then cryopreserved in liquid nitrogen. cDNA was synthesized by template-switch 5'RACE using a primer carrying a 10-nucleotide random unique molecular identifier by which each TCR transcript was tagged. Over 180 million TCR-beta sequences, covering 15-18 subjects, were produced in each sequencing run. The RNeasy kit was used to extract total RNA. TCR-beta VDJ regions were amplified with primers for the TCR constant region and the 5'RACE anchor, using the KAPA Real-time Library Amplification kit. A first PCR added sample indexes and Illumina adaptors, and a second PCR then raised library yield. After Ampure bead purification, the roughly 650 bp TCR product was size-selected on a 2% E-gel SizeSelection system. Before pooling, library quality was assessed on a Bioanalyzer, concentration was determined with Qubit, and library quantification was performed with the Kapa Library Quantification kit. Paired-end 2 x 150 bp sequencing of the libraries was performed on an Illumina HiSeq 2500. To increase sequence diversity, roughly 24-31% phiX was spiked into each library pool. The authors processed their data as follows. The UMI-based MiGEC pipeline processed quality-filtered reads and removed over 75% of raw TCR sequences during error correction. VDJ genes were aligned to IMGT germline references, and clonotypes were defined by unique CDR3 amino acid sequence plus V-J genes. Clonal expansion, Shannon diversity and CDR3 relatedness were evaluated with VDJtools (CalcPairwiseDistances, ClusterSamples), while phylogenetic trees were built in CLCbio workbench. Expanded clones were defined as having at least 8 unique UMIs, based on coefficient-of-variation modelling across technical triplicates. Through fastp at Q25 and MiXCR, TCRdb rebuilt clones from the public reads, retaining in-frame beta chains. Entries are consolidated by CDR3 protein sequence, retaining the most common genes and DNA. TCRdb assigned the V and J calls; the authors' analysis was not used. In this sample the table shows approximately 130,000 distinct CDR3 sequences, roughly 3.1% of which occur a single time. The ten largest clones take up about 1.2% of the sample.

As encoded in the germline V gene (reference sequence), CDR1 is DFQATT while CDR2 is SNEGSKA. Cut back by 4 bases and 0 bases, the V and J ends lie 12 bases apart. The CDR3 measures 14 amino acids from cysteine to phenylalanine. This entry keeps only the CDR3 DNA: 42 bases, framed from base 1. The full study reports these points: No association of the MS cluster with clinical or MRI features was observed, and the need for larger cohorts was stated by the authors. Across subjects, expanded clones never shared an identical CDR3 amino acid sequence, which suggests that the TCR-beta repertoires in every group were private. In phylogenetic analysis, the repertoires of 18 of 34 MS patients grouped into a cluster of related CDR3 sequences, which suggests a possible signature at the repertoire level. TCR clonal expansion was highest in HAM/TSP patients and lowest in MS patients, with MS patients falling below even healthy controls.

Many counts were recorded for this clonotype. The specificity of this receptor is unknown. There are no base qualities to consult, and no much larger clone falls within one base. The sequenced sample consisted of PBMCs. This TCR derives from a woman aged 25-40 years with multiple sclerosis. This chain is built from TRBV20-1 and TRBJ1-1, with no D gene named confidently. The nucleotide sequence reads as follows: TGCAGTGCTATGAGGCAGCTAATGAACACTGAAGCTTTCTTT. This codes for CSAMRQLMNTEAFF.